Below, 14 T cell receptor beta chains from the same sample are listed, as sequenced in a study of blood T cell dynamics during melanoma immunotherapy. The data were produced by immunoSEQ multiplex PCR, yet TCRdb's version contains in-frame clones alone and is incomplete. The data show over 10,000 clones, around 92% seen once. Documented time point: pre-treatment baseline. The sample was blood, taken from a patient treated with checkpoint blockade. These receptors were taken from a human donor with melanoma.

The chain couples TRBV7-8 to TRBJ1-5; 9 positions agree with TRBD1. V shed 3 bases, J shed 4 bases, and the junction held 10 bases outside the gene matches. The V gene's germline CDR1 is SGHVS and CDR2 FQNEAQ. The length of the CDR3 is 17 residues. CDR3 in DNA: TGTGCCAGCAGCTTCTCCCGGGACAGGGTGTTGAATCAGCCCCAGCATTTT. Its protein is CASSFSRDRVLNQPQHF.

The chain employs TRBV7-9 and TRBJ2-1; no definite D call. CDR1 is SEHNR and CDR2 is FQNEAQ in the germline V gene (reference sequence). Trimming shortened V by 3 bases and J by 6 bases, and 6 bases separated the two germline ends. The CDR3 sequence is 12 residues long. CDR3 coding DNA: TGTGCCAGCAGCTTTCATCTCAATGAGCAGTTCTTC. Residues: CASSFHLNEQFF.

This chain links TRBV28 with TRBJ1-6, with D possibly being TRBD1 (5 bases). Germline V gives CDR1 MDHEN, CDR2 SYDVKM. The CDR3 has 15 residues. V was cut by 7 bases and J by 7 bases, with 17 bases left in between. The CDR3 spells CASTPVGQRNSPLHF. CDR3 DNA: TGTGCCAGCACTCCGGTGGGGCAGCGGAATTCACCCCTCCACTTT.

This chain connects TRBV18 to TRBJ1-1; TRBD1 is a possible D gene (5 bases). The CDR3 contains 15 residues. Germline assignment: CDR1 KGHSH and CDR2 LQKENI. Deletions cut 7 bases from V and 4 bases from J, with 19 bases between. CDR3 amino acids: CASCRMTGGGTEAFF. The CDR3 DNA reads as TGTGCCAGCTGCCGGATGACCGGTGGGGGCACTGAAGCTTTCTTT. The full variable domain, in which reference TRBV18 and TRBJ1-1 provide the parts outside the CDR3, is NAGVMQNPRHLVRRRGQEARLRCSPMKGHSHVYWYRQLPEEGLKFMVYLQKENIIDESGMPKERFSAEFPKEGPSILRIQQVVRGDSAAYFCASCRMTGGGTEAFFGQGTRLTVV.

This clone appeared a single time. V is TRBV6-4 and J is TRBJ1-1; D is possibly TRBD1 (6 bases). The germline V gene encodes CDR1 MRHNA and CDR2 SNTAGT. This CDR3 is 16 amino acids long. V lost 0 bases and J 4 bases, leaving 15 bases between the germline ends. CDR3 nucleotide sequence: TGTGCCAGCAGTGACTCGACCCGCCGGGGGCGCACTGAAGCTTTCTTT. It specifies CASSDSTRRGRTEAFF.

This chain connects TRBV2 to TRBJ1-2; 7 nucleotides match TRBD1. Germline CDR1 is SNHLY and CDR2 is FYNNEI. J gave up 1 base and V 6 bases, and 2 bases lay outside the gene matches. The CDR3 is 13 amino acids. In nucleotides, the CDR3 is TGTGCCAGCAGGTACAGGGGTAACTATGGCTACACCTTC. Protein sequence: CASRYRGNYGYTF.

The V and J genes are TRBV28 and TRBJ1-1, with 7 positions matching TRBD1. The CDR3 is made up of 14 amino acids. The germline CDR1 and CDR2 sequences are MDHEN and SYDVKM. Losses at the gene ends were 7 bases for V and 7 bases for J; bases not matched to a gene: 12. CDR3 coding DNA: TGTGCCAGCATCGATGTTAGGGGGCGAGGTGAAGCTTTCTTT. This sequence encodes CASIDVRGRGEAFF. Full variable domain (remainder filled in from reference TRBV28 and TRBJ1-1): DVKVTQSSRYLVKRTGEKVFLECVQDMDHENMFWYRQDPGLGLRLIYFSYDVKMKEKGDIPEGYSVSREKKERFSLILESASTNQTSMYLCASIDVRGRGEAFFGQGTRLTVV.

CDR3 amino acids: CASSSTSAGRSYNEQFF. The CDR3 DNA reads TGTGCCAGCAGTTCCACCTCAGCGGGCCGCTCCTACAATGAGCAGTTCTTC. The chain is built from TRBV27 and TRBJ2-1; tentative D call: TRBD2 (6 bases). CDR3 size: 17 residues. V shed 4 bases and J shed 0 bases, with 16 bases lying between them. Germline V CDR1 and CDR2: MNHEY, SMNVEV (reference sequence).

The chain carries TRBV5-1 and TRBJ2-2, with D perhaps being TRBD1 or TRBD2 (5 bases each). V lost 4 bases, J lost 3 bases, and 16 bases lay in between. Germline V gene lookup returns CDR1 SGHRS and CDR2 YFSETQ. This CDR3 contains 16 residues. CDR3 sequence: CASSPFGRGDTGELFF. The CDR3 nucleotides are TGCGCCAGCAGCCCGTTCGGACGGGGCGACACCGGGGAGCTGTTTTTT.

The chain joins TRBV5-6 to TRBJ2-1; the D gene could be TRBD1 or TRBD2 (5 bases each). This CDR3 is 16 amino acids long. Germline V lookup: CDR1 SGHDT, CDR2 YYEEEE. V was trimmed by 5 bases and J by 5 bases, leaving 20 bases between them. CDR3 sequence (DNA): TGTGCCAGCAGTGGTTACGTCGGGACCTTCAACAATGAGCAGTTCTTC. Translated: CASSGYVGTFNNEQFF. The full variable domain, its missing parts supplied by reference TRBV5-6 and TRBJ2-1, is DAGVTQSPTHLIKTRGQQVTLRCSPKSGHDTVSWYQQALGQGPQFIFQYYEEEERQRGNFPDRFSGHQFPNYSSELNVNALLLGDSALYLCASSGYVGTFNNEQFFGPGTRLTVL.

The V and J genes are TRBV5-5 and TRBJ1-4, with a possible D match to TRBD1 (6 bases). Germline V CDR1 and CDR2: SGHKS, YYEKEE (reference sequence). The CDR3 has 14 residues. V lost 0 bases, J lost 6 bases, and 9 bases lay in between. The CDR3 loop reads CASSLARGDEKLFF. The CDR3 DNA sequence: TGTGCCAGCAGCTTGGCCAGGGGCGATGAAAAACTGTTTTTT.

The DNA of the CDR3 is TGTGCCACTCAGGACAGAAGAAATCAGCCCCAGCATTTT. This sequence encodes CATQDRRNQPQHF. J is TRBJ1-5 and V is TRBV6-5, with a possible D match to TRBD1 (6 bases). Germline V CDR1 and CDR2: MNHEY, SVGAGI. The CDR3 loop spans 13 amino acids. V lost 10 bases and J 4 bases, leaving 14 bases between the germline ends.

In this sample, this clone turned up once. J is TRBJ1-2 and V is TRBV19; weak D call: TRBD1 (5 bases). Germline-derived CDR1 and CDR2 are LNHDA and SQIVND (reference sequence). The germline V and J ends were trimmed by 8 bases and 6 bases, with 13 bases remaining between them. The CDR3 runs 12 residues. The CDR3 loop reads CASSQGTHGYTF. The CDR3 region has the DNA TGTGCCAGTTCCCAGGGAACCCATGGCTACACCTTC.

The rearrangement uses TRBV19 and TRBJ2-7; D gene unclear. Trimming removed 1 base from V and 0 bases from J, with 16 bases in between. Germline V gene lookup returns CDR1 LNHDA and CDR2 SQIVND (reference sequence). This CDR3 spans 17 amino acids. Here the CDR3 DNA reads TGTGCCAGTAGTATAGTTCCCCGAAGATTGGGCTCCTACGAGCAGTACTTC. It translates to CASSIVPRRLGSYEQYF. The entire variable domain, with the rest obtained from reference TRBV19 and TRBJ2-7, is as follows: DGGITQSPKYLFRKEGQNVTLSCEQNLNHDAMYWYRQDPGQGLRLIYYSQIVNDFQKGDIAEGYSVSREKKESFPLTVTSAQKNPTAFYLCASSIVPRRLGSYEQYFGPGTRLTVT.